This T cell receptor beta chain was retrieved from a study of cytotoxic CD8 clonotypes in ibrutinib-treated CLL. The repertoire was sequenced with immunoSEQ multiplex PCR; TCRdb's copy has only in-frame clones and lacks some. Of 330,000 or so clones in the sample, roughly 71% were seen once. The source material was PBMCs, sampled after 36 months of ibrutinib treatment. The sequence was collected from a human donor with chronic lymphocytic leukemia.

The CDR3 spells CASSSRDRVHTGELFF. As DNA, the CDR3 is TGTGCCAGCAGCTCCCGGGACAGGGTACACACCGGGGAGCTGTTTTTT. The chain couples TRBV11-1 to TRBJ2-2, with TRBD1 matching 9 bases. This CDR3 is built from 16 residues. The trim removed 4 bases at V and 3 bases at J, leaving 6 bases unmatched. Germline-derived CDR1 and CDR2 are SGHAT and FQDESV (reference sequence).